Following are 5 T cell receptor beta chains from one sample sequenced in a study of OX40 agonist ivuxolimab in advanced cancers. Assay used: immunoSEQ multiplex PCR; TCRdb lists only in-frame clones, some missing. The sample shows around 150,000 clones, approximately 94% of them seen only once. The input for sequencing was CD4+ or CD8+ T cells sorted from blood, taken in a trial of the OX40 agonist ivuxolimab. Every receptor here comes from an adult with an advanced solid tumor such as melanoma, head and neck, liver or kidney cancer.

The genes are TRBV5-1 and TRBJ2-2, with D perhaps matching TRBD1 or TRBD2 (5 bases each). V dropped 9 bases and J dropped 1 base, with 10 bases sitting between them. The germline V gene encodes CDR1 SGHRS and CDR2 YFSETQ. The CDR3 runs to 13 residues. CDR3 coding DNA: TGCGCCACGGGGCTAGAGAACACCGGGGAGCTGTTTTTT. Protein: CATGLENTGELFF.

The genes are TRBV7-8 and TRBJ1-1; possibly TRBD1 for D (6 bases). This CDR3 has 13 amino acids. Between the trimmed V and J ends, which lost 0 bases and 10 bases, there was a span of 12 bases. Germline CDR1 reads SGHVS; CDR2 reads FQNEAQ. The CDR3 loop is CASSLAEGGVAFF. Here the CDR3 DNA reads TGTGCCAGCAGCTTAGCGGAGGGGGGGGTAGCTTTCTTT.

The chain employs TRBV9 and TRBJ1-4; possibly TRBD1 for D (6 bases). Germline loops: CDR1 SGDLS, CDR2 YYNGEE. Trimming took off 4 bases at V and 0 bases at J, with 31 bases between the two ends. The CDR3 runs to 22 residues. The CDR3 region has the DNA TGTGCCAGCAGCCAGGGGACAACCGTACCTAGTAGTCGACTTGCAACTAATGAAAAACTGTTTTTT. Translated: CASSQGTTVPSSRLATNEKLFF.

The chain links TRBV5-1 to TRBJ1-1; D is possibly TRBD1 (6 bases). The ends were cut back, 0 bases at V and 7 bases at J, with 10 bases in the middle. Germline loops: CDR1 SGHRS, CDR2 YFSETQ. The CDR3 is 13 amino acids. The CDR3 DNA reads TGCGCCAGCAGCTTGGAAGGGGGTCGTGAAGCTTTCTTT. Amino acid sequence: CASSLEGGREAFF.

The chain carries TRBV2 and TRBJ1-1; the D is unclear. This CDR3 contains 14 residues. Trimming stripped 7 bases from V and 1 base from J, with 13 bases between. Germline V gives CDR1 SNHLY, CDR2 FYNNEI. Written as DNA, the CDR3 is TGTGCCAGCAAACCCGTCATGGGGAACACTGAAGCTTTCTTT. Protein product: CASKPVMGNTEAFF.